The 27 T cell receptor beta chains presented below share a single source sample, sequenced in a study of T cell repertoires in cytomegalovirus infection. TCRdb fed the reads into MiXCR, producing one record per CDR3 protein. The sample gives 150,000 to 200,000 distinct CDR3 sequences, about a sixth of which show up once; around 27% is in the top ten. The sample taken for sequencing was CD8+ T cells from PBMCs. All receptors derive from a human donor in good health (CMV status not recorded). Some clones in this sample may be carry-over from other donors' samples.

V usage is TRBV6-5 and J usage is TRBJ2-1, with 14 positions matching TRBD2. Germline V gene data show CDR1 as MNHEY and CDR2 as SVGAGI. The CDR3 is made up of 17 amino acids. V lost 0 bases and J lost 8; bases outside the gene matches: 6. The CDR3 bases are TGTGCCAGCAGTTACTCCGCGACTAGCGGGGGGGCTGATGAGCAGTTCTTC. Translated, it gives CASSYSATSGGADEQFF.

The V and J genes are TRBV10-3 and TRBJ2-2; weak D call: TRBD1 (6 bases). V gave up 10 bases and J gave up 7 bases, with 10 bases separating them. Per germline, CDR1 ENHRY and CDR2 SYGVKD. The CDR3 consists of 11 residues. CDR3 bases: TGTGCCACGGTACAGGGCGGGGAGCTGTTTTTT. This codes for CATVQGGELFF.

This clonotype was seen only a few times. The chain carries TRBV25-1 and TRBJ1-1; no definite D call. V lost 6 bases and J 0 bases, leaving 8 bases between the germline ends. The germline CDR1 and CDR2 sequences are MGHDK and SYGVNS. The CDR3 spans 13 residues. The CDR3 DNA reads TGTGCCAGCAGAGCACTTGTGAACACTGAAGCTTTCTTT. This encodes CASRALVNTEAFF.

This clonotype has more than one count but fewer than ten. The chain combines TRBV12-5 with TRBJ2-1, with a weak D call TRBD1 (9 bases). The CDR3 contains 18 residues. Germline-derived CDR1 and CDR2 are LGHNT and FRNRAP. V lost 3 bases and J lost 6, with 24 bases in between. CDR3 sequence reads: CASGFSDGRDRESNEQFF. In DNA, the CDR3 is TGTGCTAGTGGTTTTTCGGACGGGAGGGACAGGGAGAGCAATGAGCAGTTCTTC.

The chain joins TRBV28 to TRBJ2-7; 7 bases align to TRBD1. The germline gives CDR1 MDHEN, CDR2 SYDVKM. J lost 1 base, V lost 7 bases, and 10 bases had no gene match. The CDR3 is 15 residues long. In DNA form, the CDR3 reads TGTGCCAGCATTCCCCAGGGGGTACAGTCCTACGAGCAGTACTTC. As protein: CASIPQGVQSYEQYF.

The genes are TRBV20-1 and TRBJ2-3, with TRBD2 matching 15 bases. The CDR3 has 17 amino acids. Germline V gene lookup returns CDR1 DFQATT and CDR2 SNEGSKA (reference sequence). V lost 5 bases to trimming and J lost 4 bases; unmatched junction nucleotides: 10. CDR3: CSAQGLAGGLLSDTQYF. CDR3 nucleotide sequence: TGCAGTGCTCAAGGACTAGCGGGGGGGCTGTTGTCAGATACGCAGTATTTT.

The J gene is TRBJ1-6, the V gene TRBV7-2; D is unresolved. The ends were cut back, 4 bases at V and 5 bases at J, with 18 bases in the middle. The CDR3 has 17 amino acids. Germline CDR1 SGHTA, CDR2 FQGNSA. The CDR3 sequence: CASSSATATRNNSPLHF. The CDR3 region has the DNA TGTGCCAGCAGCTCGGCTACCGCGACACGCAATAATTCACCCCTCCACTTT.

V and J are TRBV4-1 and TRBJ2-6; a weak D match, TRBD1 (5 bases). V lost 0 bases to trimming and J lost 0 bases, with 6 bases between them. The CDR3 sequence is 16 residues long. Germline values: CDR1 MGHRA, CDR2 YSYEKL. The CDR3 sequence is CASSQEDNSGANVLTF. In DNA, the CDR3 is TGCGCCAGCAGCCAAGAGGACAACTCTGGGGCCAACGTCCTGACTTTC.

The chain recombines TRBV11-2 with TRBJ2-7; D might be TRBD1 (6 bases). Germline V CDR1 and CDR2: SGHAT, FQNNGV. The length of the CDR3 is 14 residues. Deletions cut 2 bases from V and 5 bases from J, with 13 bases between. CDR3 in amino acids: CASSLRTDGHEQYF. CDR3 in DNA: TGTGCCAGCAGCTTACGGACAGACGGCCACGAGCAGTACTTC.

V gene TRBV12-3 or TRBV12-4 combines with J gene TRBJ2-7, with D possibly TRBD2 on 5 matching bases. The CDR3 extends over 15 amino acids. V was clipped by 3 bases and J by 6 bases, with 18 bases between them. CDR3 in DNA: TGTGCCAGCAGTTTCGCGGCAGGAGGACTGGGCGAGCAGTACTTC. Its translation is CASSFAAGGLGEQYF.

About this clonotype itself: Mismatch with germline at one junction end may stem from a read error. The V and J genes are TRBV6-2 or TRBV6-3 and TRBJ2-7; a possible D gene is TRBD2 (6 bases). The CDR3 totals 14 residues. Germline V gene lookup returns CDR1 MNHEY and CDR2 SVGEGT. Written as DNA, the CDR3 is TGTGCCAGCACTTACCGGGGGACCTCCTACGAGCAGTACTTC. Translation: CASTYRGTSYEQYF.

This clonotype was counted many times. V is TRBV7-2 and J is TRBJ1-1, with 11 bases aligning to TRBD1. The CDR3 covers 15 residues. CDR1 and CDR2 from the germline V gene are SGHTA and FQGNSA. With V trimmed by 5 bases and J by 3 bases, 5 bases remained unmatched. CDR3 amino acids: CASSPDRGHDTEAFF. CDR3 nucleotides: TGTGCCAGCAGCCCGGACAGGGGGCATGACACTGAAGCTTTCTTT.

V and J are TRBV5-6 and TRBJ1-2; the D gene is possibly TRBD1 (5 bases). The V end was cut by 2 bases, the J end by 4 bases, with 15 bases between. This CDR3 is 15 amino acids long. CDR1 is SGHDT and CDR2 is YYEEEE in the germline V gene. CDR3 protein: CASSFSSQGCYGYTF. The CDR3 bases are TGTGCCAGCAGCTTTTCATCCCAGGGCTGCTATGGCTACACCTTC.

This clonotype has only a few counts. J is TRBJ2-3 and V is TRBV6-1; a weak D match, TRBD2 (5 bases). CDR1 and CDR2 from the germline V gene are MNHNS and SASEGT. This CDR3 is 16 amino acids long. V was clipped by 11 bases and J by 0 bases, with 21 bases between them. CDR3 DNA sequence: TGTGCCTTGGAGGCCGTAATAGTGACTAGCACAGATACGCAGTATTTT. It translates to CALEAVIVTSTDTQYF.

This clonotype was found a few times. V and J are TRBV5-6 and TRBJ2-1; 7 bases map to TRBD1. The germline V gene has CDR1 SGHDT and CDR2 YYEEEE. The CDR3 runs to 15 residues. Germline trimming cut 5 bases from V and 4 bases from J; bases unmatched to any gene: 9. CDR3 sequence (DNA): TGTGCCAGCAGTTCAGGGGGTGTTCTGTACAATGAGCAGTTCTTC. Translation gives CASSSGGVLYNEQFF.

V and J are TRBV9 and TRBJ1-4; TRBD1 is a possible D gene (6 bases). The germline V and J ends were trimmed by 0 bases and 7 bases, with 16 bases remaining between them. Germline V CDR1 and CDR2: SGDLS, YYNGEE. The CDR3 spans 16 residues. CDR3 coding DNA: TGTGCCAGCAGCGTAGACGCATCGGGGGCGCGTGAAAAACTGTTTTTT. Its translation: CASSVDASGAREKLFF.

The chain couples TRBV4-3 to TRBJ2-6; D gene ambiguous. Germline-derived CDR1 and CDR2 are LGHNA and YSLEER. Trimming took off 1 base at V and 3 bases at J, with 10 bases between the two ends. This CDR3 comprises 16 residues. CDR3 sequence: CASSQALFSGANVLTF. The CDR3 DNA follows: TGCGCCAGCAGCCAAGCGCTGTTTAGTGGGGCCAACGTCCTGACTTTC.

This clonotype was picked up a small number of times. V usage is TRBV5-4 and J usage is TRBJ2-2; the match to TRBD1 covers 12 bases. The V gene's germline CDR1 is SGHNT and CDR2 YYREEE (reference sequence). Germline trimming cut 4 bases from V and 5 bases from J; bases unmatched to any gene: 3. CDR3 length: 15 residues. CDR3 in amino acids: CASSGTGGRTGELFF. In DNA, the CDR3 is TGTGCCAGCAGCGGGACAGGGGGCCGTACCGGGGAGCTGTTTTTT.

The table lists this clonotype with a few counts. The chain has TRBV7-6 and TRBJ1-5; the D gene is possibly TRBD1 (6 bases). Germline V CDR1 and CDR2: SGHVS, FNYEAQ. The CDR3 has 17 residues. V lost 5 bases and J 1 base, leaving 18 bases between the germline ends. The chain's CDR3 is CASSRESGAVSNQPQHF. The CDR3 nucleotides read TGTGCCAGCAGCAGAGAGTCGGGGGCGGTAAGCAATCAGCCCCAGCATTTT.

The chain combines TRBV7-6 with TRBJ2-1; perhaps TRBD1 as D (6 bases). Trimming removed 1 base from V and 2 bases from J, with 15 bases in between. In germline, CDR1 is SGHVS, CDR2 FNYEAQ. The CDR3 runs 17 residues. CDR3 DNA: TGTGCCAGCAGCTTAGGAACAGGGCGAGGCCCCTACAATGAGCAGTTCTTC. Translated, it gives CASSLGTGRGPYNEQFF.

This clonotype appeared a few times. The J gene is TRBJ2-3, the V gene TRBV2; D might be TRBD2 (5 bases). Trimming pared 1 base from V and 2 bases from J, leaving 7 bases between. This CDR3 comprises 14 residues. CDR1 and CDR2 (germline): SNHLY, FYNNEI. The CDR3 coding sequence is TGTGCCAGCAGTGAAGTGACTAACACAGATACGCAGTATTTT. It is translated as CASSEVTNTDTQYF.

The sample holds a few counts of this clonotype. This rearrangement joins TRBV7-2 to TRBJ2-7, with D hard to call. Germline CDR1 is SGHTA and CDR2 is FQGNSA. The CDR3 sequence is 11 residues long. The V end was cut by 5 bases, the J end by 3 bases, with 5 bases between. The CDR3 DNA reads TGTGCCAGCAGCGGCGTCTACGAGCAGTACTTC. It is translated as CASSGVYEQYF.

In this sample, this clonotype turned up a few times. V and J are TRBV6-5 and TRBJ1-2; 7 bases map to TRBD1. CDR1 is MNHEY, CDR2 SVGAGI, per germline. CDR3 length: 16 amino acids. V was pared by 7 bases and J by 2 bases, with 13 bases of the junction left unmatched. CDR3 amino acids: CASNGHSAGGNYGYTF. CDR3 in DNA: TGTGCCAGCAACGGACATTCGGCAGGGGGAAACTATGGCTACACCTTC.

The chain joins TRBV6-6 to TRBJ1-2; 10 bases align to TRBD1. The CDR3 has 17 amino acids. CDR1 is MNHNY and CDR2 is SVGAGI in the germline V gene (reference sequence). V gave up 7 bases and J gave up 0 bases; unmatched junction bases: 11. Here the CDR3 reads CASTLPGQGLSNYGYTF. In DNA form, the CDR3 reads TGTGCCAGCACCTTACCGGGACAGGGGCTTTCTAACTATGGCTACACCTTC.

The chain links TRBV4-3 to TRBJ1-5; D is possibly TRBD1 (5 bases). CDR3 length equals 18 residues. V lost 0 bases and J 4 bases, leaving 19 bases between the germline ends. Germline lookup yields CDR1 LGHNA and CDR2 YSLEER. CDR3 coding DNA: TGCGCCAGCAGCCAAGATCCGTTCCCGGGACCCGCTAATCAGCCCCAGCATTTT. Protein: CASSQDPFPGPANQPQHF.

The chain is built from TRBV7-2 and TRBJ2-5, with a weak D call TRBD2 (6 bases). V was clipped by 5 bases and J by 7 bases, with 14 bases between them. The CDR3 loop spans 13 amino acids. In germline, CDR1 is SGHTA, CDR2 FQGNSA. This CDR3 is CASSPGLWGTQYF. CDR3 in DNA: TGTGCCAGCAGCCCGGGACTCTGGGGGACCCAGTACTTC.

V and J are TRBV28 and TRBJ1-1; D gene uncertain. This CDR3 contains 13 residues. The V gene's germline CDR1 is MDHEN and CDR2 SYDVKM. V lost 3 bases to trimming and J lost 4 bases, with 9 bases between them. CDR3 residues: CASSFLPATEAFF. CDR3 coding DNA: TGTGCCAGCAGTTTCTTACCGGCCACTGAAGCTTTCTTT. The whole variable domain, remainder taken from reference TRBV28 and TRBJ1-1, is DVKVTQSSRYLVKRTGEKVFLECVQDMDHENMFWYRQDPGLGLRLIYFSYDVKMKEKGDIPEGYSVSREKKERFSLILESASTNQTSMYLCASSFLPATEAFFGQGTRLTVV.